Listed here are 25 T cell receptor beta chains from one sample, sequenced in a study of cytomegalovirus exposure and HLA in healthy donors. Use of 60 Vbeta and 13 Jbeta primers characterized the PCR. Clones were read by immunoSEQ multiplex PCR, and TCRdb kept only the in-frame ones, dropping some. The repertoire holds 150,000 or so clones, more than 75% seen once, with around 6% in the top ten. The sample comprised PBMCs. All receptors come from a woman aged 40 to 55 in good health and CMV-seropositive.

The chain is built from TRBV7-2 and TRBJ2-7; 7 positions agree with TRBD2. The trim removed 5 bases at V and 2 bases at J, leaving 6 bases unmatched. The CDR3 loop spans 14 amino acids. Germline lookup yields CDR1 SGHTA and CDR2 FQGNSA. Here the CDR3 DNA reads TGTGCCAGCAGCCCAGGGACTATGGCCTACGAGCAGTACTTC. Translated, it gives CASSPGTMAYEQYF. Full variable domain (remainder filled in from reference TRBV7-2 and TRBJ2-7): GAGVSQSPSNKVTEKGKDVELRCDPISGHTALYWYRQSLGQGLEFLIYFQGNSAPDKSGLPSDRFSAERTGGSVSTLTIQRTQQEDSAVYLCASSPGTMAYEQYFGPGTRLTVT.

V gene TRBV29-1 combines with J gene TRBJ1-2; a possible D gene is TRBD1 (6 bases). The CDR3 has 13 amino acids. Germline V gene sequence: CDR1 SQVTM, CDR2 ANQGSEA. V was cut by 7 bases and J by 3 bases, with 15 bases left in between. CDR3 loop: CSGGGGDHYGYTF. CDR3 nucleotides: TGCAGCGGGGGAGGGGGGGACCACTATGGCTACACCTTC. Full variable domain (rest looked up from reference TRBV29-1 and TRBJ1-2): SAVISQKPSRDICQRGTSLTIQCQVDSQVTMMFWYRQQPGQSLTLIATANQGSEATYESGFVIDKFPISRPNLTFSTLTVSNMSPEDSSIYLCSGGGGDHYGYTFGSGTRLTVV.

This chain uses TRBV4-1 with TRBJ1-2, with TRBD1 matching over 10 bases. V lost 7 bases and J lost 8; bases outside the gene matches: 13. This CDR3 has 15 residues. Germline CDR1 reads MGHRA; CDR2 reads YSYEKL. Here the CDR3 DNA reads TGCGCCAGCAACTTTGAGGGACAGGGGTCTAACGGCTACACCTTC. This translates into CASNFEGQGSNGYTF.

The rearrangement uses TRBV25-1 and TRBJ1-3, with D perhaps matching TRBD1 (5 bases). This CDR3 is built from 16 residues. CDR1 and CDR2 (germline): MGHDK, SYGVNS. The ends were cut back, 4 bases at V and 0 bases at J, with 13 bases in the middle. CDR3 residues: CASSGGVWTSGNTIYF. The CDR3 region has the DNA TGTGCCAGCAGTGGGGGCGTTTGGACCTCTGGAAACACCATATATTTT.

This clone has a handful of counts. The DNA of the CDR3 is TGTGCCAGTCCCCCGACAGGGATGAACACTGAAGCTTTCTTT. It specifies CASPPTGMNTEAFF. This rearrangement joins TRBV19 to TRBJ1-1; 7 nucleotides agree with TRBD1. The germline CDR1 and CDR2 sequences are LNHDA and SQIVND (reference sequence). Trimming removed 8 bases from V and 0 bases from J; junction bases left unmatched: 6. The CDR3 loop spans 14 amino acids.

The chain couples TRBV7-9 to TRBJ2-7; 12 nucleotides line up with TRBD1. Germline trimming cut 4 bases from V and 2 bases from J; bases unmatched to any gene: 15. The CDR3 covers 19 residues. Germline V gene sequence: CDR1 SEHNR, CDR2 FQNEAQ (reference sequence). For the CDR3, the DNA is TGTGCCAGCAGCTCCGGACCGGGACAGGGGGCGGTGTCGGCCTACGAGCAGTACTTC. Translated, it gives CASSSGPGQGAVSAYEQYF.

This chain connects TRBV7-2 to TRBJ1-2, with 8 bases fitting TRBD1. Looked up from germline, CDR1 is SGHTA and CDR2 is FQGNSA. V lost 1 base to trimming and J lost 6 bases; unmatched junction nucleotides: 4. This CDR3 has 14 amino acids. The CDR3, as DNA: TGTGCCAGCAGCTTAGGGGACAGGTCGAATGGCTACACCTTC. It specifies CASSLGDRSNGYTF.

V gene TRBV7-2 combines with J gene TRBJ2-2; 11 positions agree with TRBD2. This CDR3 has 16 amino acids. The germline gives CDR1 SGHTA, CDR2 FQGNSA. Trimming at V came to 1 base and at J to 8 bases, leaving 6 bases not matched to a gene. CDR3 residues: CASSLETSGTGGELFF. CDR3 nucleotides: TGTGCCAGCAGCTTAGAGACTAGCGGGACAGGTGGGGAGCTGTTTTTT. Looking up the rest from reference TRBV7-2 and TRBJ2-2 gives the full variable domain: GAGVSQSPSNKVTEKGKDVELRCDPISGHTALYWYRQSLGQGLEFLIYFQGNSAPDKSGLPSDRFSAERTGGSVSTLTIQRTQQEDSAVYLCASSLETSGTGGELFFGEGSRLTVL.

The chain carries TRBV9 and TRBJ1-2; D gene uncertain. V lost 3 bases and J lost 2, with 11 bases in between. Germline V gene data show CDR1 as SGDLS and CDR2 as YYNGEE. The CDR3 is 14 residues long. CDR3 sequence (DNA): TGTGCCAGCAGCGGGGAGGCCGGAAACTATGGCTACACCTTC. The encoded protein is CASSGEAGNYGYTF. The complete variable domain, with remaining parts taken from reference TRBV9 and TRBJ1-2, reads DSGVTQTPKHLITATGQRVTLRCSPRSGDLSVYWYQQSLDQGLQFLIQYYNGEERAKGNILERFSAQQFPDLHSELNLSSLELGDSALYFCASSGEAGNYGYTFGSGTRLTVV.

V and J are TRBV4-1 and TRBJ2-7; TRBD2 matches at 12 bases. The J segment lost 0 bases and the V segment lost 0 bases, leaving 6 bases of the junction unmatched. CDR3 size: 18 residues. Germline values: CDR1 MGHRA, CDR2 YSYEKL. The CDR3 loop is CASSQDHRLAGASYEQYF. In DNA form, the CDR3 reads TGCGCCAGCAGCCAAGATCATAGACTAGCGGGAGCCTCCTACGAGCAGTACTTC.

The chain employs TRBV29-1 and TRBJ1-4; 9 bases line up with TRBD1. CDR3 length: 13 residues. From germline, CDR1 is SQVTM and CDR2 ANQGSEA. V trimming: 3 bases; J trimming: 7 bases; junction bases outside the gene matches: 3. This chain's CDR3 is CSVEGQGIEKLFF. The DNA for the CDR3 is TGCAGCGTTGAGGGACAGGGTATTGAAAAACTGTTTTTT.

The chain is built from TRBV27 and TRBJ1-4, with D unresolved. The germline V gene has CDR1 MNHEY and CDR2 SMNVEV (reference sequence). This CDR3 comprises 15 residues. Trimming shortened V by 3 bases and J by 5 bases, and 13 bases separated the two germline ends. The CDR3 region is CASSFRGQRNEKLFF. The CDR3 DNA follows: TGTGCCAGCAGTTTTCGGGGTCAGAGGAATGAAAAACTGTTTTTT.

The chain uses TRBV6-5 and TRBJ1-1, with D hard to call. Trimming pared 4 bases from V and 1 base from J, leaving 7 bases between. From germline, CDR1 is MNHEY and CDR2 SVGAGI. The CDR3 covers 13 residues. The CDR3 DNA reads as TGTGCCAGCAGTTCGAGTGGGAACACTGAAGCTTTCTTT. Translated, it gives CASSSSGNTEAFF.

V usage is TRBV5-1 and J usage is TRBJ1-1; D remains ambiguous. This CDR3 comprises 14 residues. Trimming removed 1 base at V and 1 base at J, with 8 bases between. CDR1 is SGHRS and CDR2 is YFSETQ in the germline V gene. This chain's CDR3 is CASSLRLANTEAFF. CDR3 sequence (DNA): TGCGCCAGCAGCTTGAGACTCGCGAACACTGAAGCTTTCTTT.

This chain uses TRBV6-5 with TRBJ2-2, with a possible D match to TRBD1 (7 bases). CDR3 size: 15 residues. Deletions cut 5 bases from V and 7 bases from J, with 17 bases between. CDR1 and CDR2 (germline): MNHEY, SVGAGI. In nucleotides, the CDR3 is TGTGCCAGCAGTACCTCCGGAGGGGGCAACGGGGAGCTGTTTTTT. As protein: CASSTSGGGNGELFF.

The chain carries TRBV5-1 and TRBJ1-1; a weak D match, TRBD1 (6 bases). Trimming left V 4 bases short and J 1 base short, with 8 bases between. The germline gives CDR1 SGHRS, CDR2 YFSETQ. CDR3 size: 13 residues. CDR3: CASSPGQNTEAFF. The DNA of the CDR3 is TGCGCCAGCAGCCCGGGACAGAACACTGAAGCTTTCTTT.

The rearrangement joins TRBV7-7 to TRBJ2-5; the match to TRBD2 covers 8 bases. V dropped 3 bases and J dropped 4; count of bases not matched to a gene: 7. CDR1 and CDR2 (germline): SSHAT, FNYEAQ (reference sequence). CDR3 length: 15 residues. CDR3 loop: CASSFGRGGGETQYF. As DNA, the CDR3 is TGTGCCAGCAGCTTCGGGAGGGGCGGGGGAGAGACCCAGTACTTC. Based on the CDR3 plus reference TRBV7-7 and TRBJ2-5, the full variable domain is GAGVSQSPRYKVTKRGQDVTLRCDPISSHATLYWYQQALGQGPEFLTYFNYEAQPDKSGLPSDRFSAERPEGSISTLTIQRTEQRDSAMYRCASSFGRGGGETQYFGPGTRLLVL.

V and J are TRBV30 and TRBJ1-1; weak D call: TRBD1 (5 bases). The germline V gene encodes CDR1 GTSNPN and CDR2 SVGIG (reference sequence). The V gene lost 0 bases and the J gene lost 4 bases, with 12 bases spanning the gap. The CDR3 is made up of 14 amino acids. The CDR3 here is CAWSVLGGGTEAFF. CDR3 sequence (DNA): TGTGCCTGGAGTGTACTAGGCGGGGGCACTGAAGCTTTCTTT.

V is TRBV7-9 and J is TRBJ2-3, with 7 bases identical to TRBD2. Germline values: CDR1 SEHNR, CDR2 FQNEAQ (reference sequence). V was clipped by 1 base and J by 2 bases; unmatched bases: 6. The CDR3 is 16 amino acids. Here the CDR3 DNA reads TGTGCCAGCAGCTTAGGGAGCGGGGAGATCACAGATACGCAGTATTTT. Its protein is CASSLGSGEITDTQYF.

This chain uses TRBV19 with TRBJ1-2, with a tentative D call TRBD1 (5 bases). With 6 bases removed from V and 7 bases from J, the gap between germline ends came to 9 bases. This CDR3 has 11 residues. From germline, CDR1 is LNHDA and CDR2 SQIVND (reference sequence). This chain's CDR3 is CASSQGVGYTF. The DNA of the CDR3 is TGTGCCAGTAGCCAAGGGGTTGGCTACACCTTC.

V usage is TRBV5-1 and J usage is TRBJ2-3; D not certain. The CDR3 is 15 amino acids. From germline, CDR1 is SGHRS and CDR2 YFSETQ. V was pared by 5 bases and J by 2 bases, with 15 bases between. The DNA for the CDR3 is TGCGCCAGCAGTACGGTTGTCACCGACACAGATACGCAGTATTTT. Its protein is CASSTVVTDTDTQYF.

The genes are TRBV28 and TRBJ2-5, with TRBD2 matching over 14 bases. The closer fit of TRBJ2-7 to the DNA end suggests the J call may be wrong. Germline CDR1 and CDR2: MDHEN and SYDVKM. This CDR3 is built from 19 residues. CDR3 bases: TGTGCCAGCAGTTTGCGCGCCGGACTAGCGGGAGGACCCTCCTACGAGCAGTACTTC. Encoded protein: CASSLRAGLAGGPSYEQYF.

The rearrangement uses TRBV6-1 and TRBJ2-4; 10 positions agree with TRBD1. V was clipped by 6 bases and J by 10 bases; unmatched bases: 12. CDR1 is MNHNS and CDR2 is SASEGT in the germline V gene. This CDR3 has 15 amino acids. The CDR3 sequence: CASRDYGTGVGIQYF. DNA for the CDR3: TGTGCCAGCAGGGATTATGGGACAGGGGTTGGAATTCAGTACTTC.

In DNA, the CDR3 is TGTGCCACCAGCAGAGGGGGAGATCAGCCCCAGCATTTT. It is translated as CATSRGGDQPQHF. This chain uses TRBV15 with TRBJ1-5, with D hard to call. The germline gives CDR1 LNHNV, CDR2 YYDKDF (reference sequence). There are 13 residues in the CDR3. V was cut by 1 base and J by 5 bases, with 6 bases left in between.

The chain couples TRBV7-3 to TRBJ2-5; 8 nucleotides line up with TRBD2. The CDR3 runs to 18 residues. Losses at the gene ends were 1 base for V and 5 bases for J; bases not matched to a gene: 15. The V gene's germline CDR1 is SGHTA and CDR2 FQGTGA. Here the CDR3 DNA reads TGTGCCAGCAGCTTAAATGGGGGAAGCGGGAGAGCGGTCGAGACCCAGTACTTC. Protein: CASSLNGGSGRAVETQYF.